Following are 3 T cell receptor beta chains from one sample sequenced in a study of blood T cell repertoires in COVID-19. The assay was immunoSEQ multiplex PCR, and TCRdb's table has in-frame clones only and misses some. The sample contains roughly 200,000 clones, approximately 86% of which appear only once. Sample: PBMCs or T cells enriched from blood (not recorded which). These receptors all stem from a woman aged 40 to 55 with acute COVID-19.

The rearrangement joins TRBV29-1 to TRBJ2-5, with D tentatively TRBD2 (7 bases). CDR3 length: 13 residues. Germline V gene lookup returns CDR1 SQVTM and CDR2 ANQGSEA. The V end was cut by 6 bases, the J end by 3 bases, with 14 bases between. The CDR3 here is CSVEGGREETQYF. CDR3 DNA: TGCAGCGTCGAGGGGGGGCGGGAAGAGACCCAGTACTTC.

CDR3 coding DNA: TGTGCCAGCCAACAGGGACTATATGGCTACACCTTC. Protein: CASQQGLYGYTF. J is TRBJ1-2 and V is TRBV19, with a tentative D call TRBD1 (6 bases). With 9 bases removed from V and 5 bases from J, the gap between germline ends came to 13 bases. CDR1 LNHDA and CDR2 SQIVND come from the germline V gene (reference sequence). The CDR3 is made up of 12 amino acids. The full variable domain, in which reference TRBV19 and TRBJ1-2 provide the parts outside the CDR3, is DGGITQSPKYLFRKEGQNVTLSCEQNLNHDAMYWYRQDPGQGLRLIYYSQIVNDFQKGDIAEGYSVSREKKESFPLTVTSAQKNPTAFYLCASQQGLYGYTFGSGTRLTVV.

CDR3 coding DNA: TGTGCCAGCAGCTTACCAGGGGATCAAGAGACCCAGTACTTC. It translates to CASSLPGDQETQYF. This sequence joins TRBV3-1 (or the pseudogene TRBV3-2) and TRBJ2-5; D is perhaps TRBD1 (6 bases). The ends were cut back, 5 bases at V and 2 bases at J, with 12 bases in the middle. This CDR3 spans 14 amino acids. Per the germline V gene, CDR1 is LGHDT and CDR2 is YNNKEL (reference sequence).